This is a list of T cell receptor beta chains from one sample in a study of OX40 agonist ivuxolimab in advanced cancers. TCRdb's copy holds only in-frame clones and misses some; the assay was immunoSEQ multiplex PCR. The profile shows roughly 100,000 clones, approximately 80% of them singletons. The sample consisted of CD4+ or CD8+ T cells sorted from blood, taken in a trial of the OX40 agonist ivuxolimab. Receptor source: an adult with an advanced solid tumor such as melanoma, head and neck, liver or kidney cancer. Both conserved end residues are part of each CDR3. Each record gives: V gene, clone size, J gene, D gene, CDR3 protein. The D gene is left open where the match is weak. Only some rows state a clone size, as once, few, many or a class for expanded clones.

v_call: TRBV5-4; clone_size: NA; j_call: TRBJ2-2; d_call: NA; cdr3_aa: CASSTGRTGELFF
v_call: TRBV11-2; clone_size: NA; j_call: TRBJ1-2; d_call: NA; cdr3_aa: CASSLSGAQNYGYTF
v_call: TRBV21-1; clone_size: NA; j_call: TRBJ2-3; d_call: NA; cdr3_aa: CASSKNPPGPGYF
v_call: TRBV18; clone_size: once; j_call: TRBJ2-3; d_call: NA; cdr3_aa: CASSPGRVTDTQYF
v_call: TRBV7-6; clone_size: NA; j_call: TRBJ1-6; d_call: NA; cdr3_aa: CASSPRDEEGSSYNSPLHF
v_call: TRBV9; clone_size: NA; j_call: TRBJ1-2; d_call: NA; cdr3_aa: CASSAGYGYTF
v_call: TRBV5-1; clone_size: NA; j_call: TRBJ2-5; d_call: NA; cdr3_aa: CASREISETQYF
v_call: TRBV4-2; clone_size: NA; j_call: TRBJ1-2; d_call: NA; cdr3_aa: CASSQDRSYGYTF
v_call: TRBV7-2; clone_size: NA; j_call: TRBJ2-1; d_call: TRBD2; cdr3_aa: CASSKRVTSGGHNEQFF
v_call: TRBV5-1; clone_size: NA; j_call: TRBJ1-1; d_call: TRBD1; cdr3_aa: CASSLNRGVTEAFF
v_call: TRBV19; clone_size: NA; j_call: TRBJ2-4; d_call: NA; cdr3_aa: CASSIEPGRSVGKNIQYF
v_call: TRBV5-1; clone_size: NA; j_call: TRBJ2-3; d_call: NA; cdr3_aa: CASSPRGDTQYF
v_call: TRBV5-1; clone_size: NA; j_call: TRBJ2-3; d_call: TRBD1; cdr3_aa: CASSLEGAPRPDTQYF
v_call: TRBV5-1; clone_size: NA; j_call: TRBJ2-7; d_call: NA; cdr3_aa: CASSPTSYEQYF
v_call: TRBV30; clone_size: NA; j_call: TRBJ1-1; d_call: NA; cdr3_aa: CAWSVTPVTEAFF
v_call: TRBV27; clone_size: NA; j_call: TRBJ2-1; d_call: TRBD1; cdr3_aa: CASSPRAGGYNEQFF
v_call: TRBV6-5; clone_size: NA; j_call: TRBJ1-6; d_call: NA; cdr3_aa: CASSYKESALHF
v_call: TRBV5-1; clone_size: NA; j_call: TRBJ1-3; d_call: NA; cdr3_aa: CASSLVTGSGNTIYF
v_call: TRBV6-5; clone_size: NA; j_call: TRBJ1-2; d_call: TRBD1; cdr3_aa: CASSPQGDYGYTF
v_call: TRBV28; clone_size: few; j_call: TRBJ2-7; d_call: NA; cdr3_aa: CASNRDSYEQYF
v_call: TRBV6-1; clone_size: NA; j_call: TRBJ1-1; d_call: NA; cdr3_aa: CASSETAWNTEAFF
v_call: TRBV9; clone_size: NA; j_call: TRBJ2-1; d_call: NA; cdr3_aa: CASSVSEMEQPLF
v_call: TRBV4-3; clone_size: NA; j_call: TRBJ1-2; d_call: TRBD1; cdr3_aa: CASSQDPPGQLYGYTF
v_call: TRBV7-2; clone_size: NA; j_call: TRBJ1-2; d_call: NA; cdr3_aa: CASNQGSLPGYTF
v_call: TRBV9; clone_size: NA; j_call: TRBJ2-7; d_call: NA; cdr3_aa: CASSFLDSGEQYF
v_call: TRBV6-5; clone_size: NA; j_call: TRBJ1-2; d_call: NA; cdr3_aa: CASSSSGAAYGYTF
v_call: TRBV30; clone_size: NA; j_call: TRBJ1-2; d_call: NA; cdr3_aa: CAWSIGVIYGYTF
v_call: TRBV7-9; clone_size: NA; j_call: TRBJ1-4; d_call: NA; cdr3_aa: CASSIWTPRAEKLFF
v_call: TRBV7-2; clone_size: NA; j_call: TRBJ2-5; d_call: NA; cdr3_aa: CASSSDGAGETQYF
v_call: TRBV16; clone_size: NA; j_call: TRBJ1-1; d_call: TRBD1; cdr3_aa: CASSPTGGDTEAFF
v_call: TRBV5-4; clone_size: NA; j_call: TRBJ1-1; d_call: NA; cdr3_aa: CASSIDGRHTEAFF
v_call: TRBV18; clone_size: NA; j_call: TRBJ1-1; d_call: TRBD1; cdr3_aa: CASSPQQGENSEAFF
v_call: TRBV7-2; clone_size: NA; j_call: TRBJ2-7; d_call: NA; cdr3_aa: CASSLVAGRWNEQYF
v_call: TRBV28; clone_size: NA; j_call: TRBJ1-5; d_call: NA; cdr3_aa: CASTPVQGNNQPQHF
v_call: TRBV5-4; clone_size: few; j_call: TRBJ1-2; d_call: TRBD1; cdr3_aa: CASSLDPGQRQIGYTF
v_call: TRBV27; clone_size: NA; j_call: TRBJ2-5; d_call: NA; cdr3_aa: CASSFRGRETQYF
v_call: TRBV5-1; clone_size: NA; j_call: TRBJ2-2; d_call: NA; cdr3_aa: CASSLGGNTGELFF
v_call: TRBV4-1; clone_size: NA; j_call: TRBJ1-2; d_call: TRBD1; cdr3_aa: CASSQDSGGYGYTF
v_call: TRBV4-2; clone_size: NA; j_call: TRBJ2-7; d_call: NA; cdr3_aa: CASSQAGGPKSYEQYF
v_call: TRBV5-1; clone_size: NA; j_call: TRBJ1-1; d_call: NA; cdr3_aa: CASSGISEAFF
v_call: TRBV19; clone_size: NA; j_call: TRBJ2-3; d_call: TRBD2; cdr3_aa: CASSPRLAGITDTQYF
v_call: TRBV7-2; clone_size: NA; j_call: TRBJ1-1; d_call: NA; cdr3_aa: CASSLGQNTEAFF
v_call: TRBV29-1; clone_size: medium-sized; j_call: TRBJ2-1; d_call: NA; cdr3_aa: CSVDFSANEQFF
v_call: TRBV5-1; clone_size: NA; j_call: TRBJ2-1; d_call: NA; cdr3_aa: CASADLVGGAGDEQFF
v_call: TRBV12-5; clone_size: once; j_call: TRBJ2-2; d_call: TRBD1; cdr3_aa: CASGLKSGTVHTGELFF
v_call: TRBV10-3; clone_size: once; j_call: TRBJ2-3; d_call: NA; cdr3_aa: CAISEGATDTQYF
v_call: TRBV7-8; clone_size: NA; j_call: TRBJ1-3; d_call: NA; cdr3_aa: CASSRWQGGGGNTIYF
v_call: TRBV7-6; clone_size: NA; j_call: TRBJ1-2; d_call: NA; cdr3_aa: CASSLGLGRTDYGYTF
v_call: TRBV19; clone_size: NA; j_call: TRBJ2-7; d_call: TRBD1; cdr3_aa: CATRGYRGASYEQYF
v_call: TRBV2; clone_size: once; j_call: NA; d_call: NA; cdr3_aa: CASSEGASLGYEQYF
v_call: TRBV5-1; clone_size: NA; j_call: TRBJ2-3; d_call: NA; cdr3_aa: CASSLRVSTDTQYF
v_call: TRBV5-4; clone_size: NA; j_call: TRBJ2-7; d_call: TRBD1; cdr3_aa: CASSETGGASYEQYF
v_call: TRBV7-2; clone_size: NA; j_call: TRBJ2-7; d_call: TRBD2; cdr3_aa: CASSSRTSGRFRRYEQYF
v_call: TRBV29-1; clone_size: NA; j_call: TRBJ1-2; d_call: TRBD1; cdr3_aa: CSVEAGSGGGYGYTF
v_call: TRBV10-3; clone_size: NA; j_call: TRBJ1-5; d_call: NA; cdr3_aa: CAISEQGLDSNQPQHF